The clone carrying this T cell receptor beta chain was recorded a few times. The antigen is unknown. Those patients with uncontrolled infection, other autoimmune disease, pregnancy or lactation were excluded. This sample holds PBMCs from 8.5 to 10 ml fresh peripheral blood. This record comes from a study of T cells in Graves' hyperthyroidism and ophthalmopathy. Study-wide findings and caveats: With a median lead of 6.5 months before onset, the model predicted ophthalmopathy. A model of 13 V-J pairs discriminated ophthalmopathy from stable hyperthyroidism.

Trimming shortened V by 0 bases and J by 0 bases, and 9 bases separated the two germline ends. The CDR3 is 16 residues long. Germline CDR1 reads MGHRA; CDR2 reads YSYEKL. TCR beta CDR3 regions were amplified from RNA. Primed by the HTBI set, a first-round RT-PCR was run on the TCR CDR3. Using its own MiXCR run on the multiplex PCR reads, TCRdb lists one record per CDR3 protein. The profile covers hundreds of thousands of distinct CDR3 sequences, with roughly 15% appearing a single time and 3% to 4% taken by the ten largest. The TCR sequence derives from a woman aged 30 to 39 with Graves' hyperthyroidism. The material sequenced was blood. This chain connects TRBV4-1 to TRBJ1-5; no clear D gene. The CDR3 protein is CASSQDYGVSNQPQHF. The CDR3 nucleotides read TGCGCCAGCAGCCAAGATTATGGGGTTAGCAATCAGCCCCAGCATTTT.